A single sample gave rise to the 30 T cell receptor beta chains below, sequenced in a study of T-cell reconstitution after alpha-beta-depleted transplantation in children. The library targeted TCRbeta and was prepared with unique molecular identifiers. One entry per CDR3 protein results from TCRdb running MiXCR on the PCR reads. The table has about a million distinct CDR3 sequences, about 30% seen once. Specimen: PBMCs, mostly from graft donor cells, collected 360 days after TCRalphabeta/CD19-depleted stem cell transplant. The receptors derive from a boy younger than two who had a stem cell transplant for SCID, so the T cells may come from the graft donor.

There are many counts of this clonotype. V and J are TRBV29-1 and TRBJ1-1, with D possibly TRBD1 on 6 matching bases. Trimming left V 7 bases short and J 0 bases short, with 9 bases between. Per the germline V gene, CDR1 is SQVTM and CDR2 is ANQGSEA. This CDR3 is built from 12 residues. Here the CDR3 DNA reads TGCAGCGGGGGACATTTGAACACTGAAGCTTTCTTT. Protein product: CSGGHLNTEAFF.

The CDR3 DNA sequence: TGTGCCAGCTCACCAGCGGCAGGGGTCAAAAACATTCAGTACTTC. This codes for CASSPAAGVKNIQYF. The chain couples TRBV18 to TRBJ2-4; a weak D match, TRBD1 (6 bases). The CDR3 runs 15 residues. Trimming took off 2 bases at V and 3 bases at J, with 11 bases between the two ends. Germline CDR1 and CDR2: KGHSH and LQKENI. The variable domain in full, with the rest retrieved from reference TRBV18 and TRBJ2-4, is NAGVMQNPRHLVRRRGQEARLRCSPMKGHSHVYWYRQLPEEGLKFMVYLQKENIIDESGMPKERFSAEFPKEGPSILRIQQVVRGDSAAYFCASSPAAGVKNIQYFGAGTRLSVL.

CDR3 in DNA: TGCAGTGCTAGGATCAGGACAGGCGTCTCCTACAATGAGCAGTTCTTC. Residues: CSARIRTGVSYNEQFF. The chain is built from TRBV20-1 and TRBJ2-1; TRBD1 matches 7 bases. This CDR3 comprises 16 residues. V shed 3 bases, J shed 0 bases, and the junction held 8 bases outside the gene matches. Germline V gene lookup returns CDR1 DFQATT and CDR2 SNEGSKA (reference sequence).

The chain uses TRBV6-2 or TRBV6-3 and TRBJ1-2; the D is unclear. The V gene lost 7 bases and the J gene lost 8 bases, with 20 bases spanning the gap. CDR1 and CDR2 from the germline V gene are MNHEY and SVGEGT. The CDR3 runs to 14 residues. Here the CDR3 reads CASTRSGASYGYTF. CDR3 nucleotide sequence: TGTGCCAGCACCCGCTCGGGTGCATCCTACGGCTACACCTTC.

The rearrangement uses TRBV28 and TRBJ1-1; 8 bases line up with TRBD1. Germline loops: CDR1 MDHEN, CDR2 SYDVKM. The trim removed 2 bases at V and 5 bases at J, leaving 7 bases unmatched. The CDR3 totals 15 residues. CDR3 residues: CASSLTTGEWTEAFF. CDR3 in DNA: TGTGCCAGCAGTTTAACGACAGGGGAATGGACTGAAGCTTTCTTT.

This clonotype turned up a few times. The rearrangement uses TRBV4-3 and TRBJ1-1; D gene uncertain. Looked up from germline, CDR1 is LGHNA and CDR2 is YSLEER. V lost 1 base and J 4 bases, leaving 13 bases between the germline ends. The CDR3 consists of 15 residues. CDR3 amino acids: CASSQALRVSTEAFF. For the CDR3, the DNA is TGCGCCAGCAGCCAAGCTTTGAGGGTGAGCACTGAAGCTTTCTTT.

The table lists this clonotype with a few counts. V gene TRBV15 combines with J gene TRBJ1-2; 8 bases are shared with TRBD1. Germline V lookup: CDR1 LNHNV, CDR2 YYDKDF (reference sequence). The ends lost 1 base at V and 2 bases at J; junction bases unmatched: 6. This CDR3 region has 16 residues. CDR3 nucleotides: TGTGCCACCAGCAGAGCGGGACAGGCTCCAAACTATGGCTACACCTTC. It specifies CATSRAGQAPNYGYTF.

This chain joins TRBV29-1 and TRBJ2-5; 7 positions agree with TRBD1. V shed 5 bases and J 5 bases; nucleotides not matched to a gene: 5. Germline V gene lookup returns CDR1 SQVTM and CDR2 ANQGSEA. This CDR3 has 12 amino acids. CDR3 residues: CSVHRGGETQYF. The CDR3 DNA reads TGCAGCGTTCACAGGGGTGGGGAGACCCAGTACTTC.

The rearrangement links TRBV10-3 to TRBJ2-5; D gene unclear. Trimming took 3 bases from V and 5 from J, leaving 13 bases between them. CDR3 length: 14 residues. CDR1 and CDR2 (germline): ENHRY, SYGVKD. The CDR3 sequence is CAISEGKGWETQYF. In DNA, the CDR3 is TGTGCCATCAGTGAAGGGAAGGGTTGGGAGACCCAGTACTTC.

This clonotype was found a few times. The chain combines TRBV6-2 or TRBV6-3 with TRBJ1-1; D uncertain. The V end was cut by 5 bases, the J end by 4 bases, with 14 bases between. The CDR3 is made up of 14 amino acids. The germline CDR1 and CDR2 sequences are MNHEY and SVGEGT. The CDR3 DNA reads TGTGCCAGCAGTCCCGGGCCTAGAGCCACTGAAGCTTTCTTT. It codes for CASSPGPRATEAFF.

This clonotype was picked up a small number of times. The chain carries TRBV29-1 and TRBJ2-1; D possibly corresponds to TRBD2 (6 bases). Germline V gene lookup returns CDR1 SQVTM and CDR2 ANQGSEA. The CDR3 runs 16 residues. With 6 bases removed from V and 2 bases from J, the gap between germline ends came to 20 bases. CDR3 sequence: CSVRTGLPGAYNEQFF. CDR3 coding DNA: TGCAGCGTGCGGACGGGACTCCCGGGGGCCTACAATGAGCAGTTCTTC.

The rearrangement links TRBV9 to TRBJ2-6; tentative D call: TRBD1 (5 bases). Germline values: CDR1 SGDLS, CDR2 YYNGEE. There are 16 residues in the CDR3. The V and J ends lost 0 bases and 1 base respectively, with 8 bases between them. CDR3 sequence reads: CASSVGAGSGANVLTF. In DNA, the CDR3 is TGTGCCAGCAGCGTAGGCGCAGGGTCTGGGGCCAACGTCCTGACTTTC.

The table lists this clonotype with a few counts. The chain links TRBV18 to TRBJ2-2; no clear D gene. Per germline, CDR1 KGHSH and CDR2 LQKENI. The CDR3 has 16 residues. Trimming stripped 2 bases from V and 1 base from J, with 11 bases between. The CDR3: CASSPIATRNTGELFF. CDR3 in DNA: TGTGCCAGCTCACCAATTGCCACCCGGAACACCGGGGAGCTGTTTTTT.

The V call is TRBV6-2 or TRBV6-3, the J call TRBJ1-2; 7 nucleotides match TRBD1. CDR3 length: 14 amino acids. Germline CDR1 MNHEY, CDR2 SVGEGT. The V and J ends lost 6 bases and 8 bases, in that order; junction bases with no gene match: 12. The CDR3 coding sequence is TGTGCCAGCAGCTACGGAGGGGGCGCTTACGGCTACACCTTC. Its translation is CASSYGGGAYGYTF.

The chain has TRBV2 and TRBJ2-3; TRBD1 agrees at 7 bases. The germline gives CDR1 SNHLY, CDR2 FYNNEI. V shed 2 bases and J 5 bases; nucleotides not matched to a gene: 13. The CDR3 covers 17 residues. CDR3 bases: TGTGCCAGCAGTGAAAAGGGGGCAGGGGGTGTGGAAGATACGCAGTATTTT. Translating gives CASSEKGAGGVEDTQYF. Drawing the rest from reference TRBV2 and TRBJ2-3, the complete variable domain is EPEVTQTPSHQVTQMGQEVILRCVPISNHLYFYWYRQILGQKVEFLVSFYNNEISEKSEIFDDQFSVERPDGSNFTLKIRSTKLEDSAMYFCASSEKGAGGVEDTQYFGPGTRLTVL.

There are a few counts of this clonotype. The chain combines TRBV6-5 with TRBJ2-3; TRBD2 is a possible D gene (6 bases). The V end was cut by 0 bases, the J end by 1 base, with 14 bases between. The CDR3 is 17 residues long. Germline V gene lookup returns CDR1 MNHEY and CDR2 SVGAGI. CDR3 residues: CASSYSRLGTGTDTQYF. The CDR3 nucleotides read TGTGCCAGCAGTTACTCGAGACTGGGGACTGGCACAGATACGCAGTATTTT.

A remark on this clonotype: A much larger clone differs by one base, so this may be a read error. This chain uses TRBV9 with TRBJ2-7, with D perhaps TRBD1 or TRBD2 (5 bases each). The CDR3 is 14 residues long. The V and J ends lost 0 bases and 6 bases respectively, with 13 bases between them. The germline CDR1 and CDR2 sequences are SGDLS and YYNGEE. This CDR3 reads CASSVGGEGFEQYF. For the CDR3, the DNA is TGTGCCAGCAGCGTAGGGGGAGAGGGGTTCGAGCAGTACTTC.

Only a few counts were recorded for this clonotype. The chain joins TRBV20-1 to TRBJ1-2; the match to TRBD1 covers 9 bases. Germline CDR1 reads DFQATT; CDR2 reads SNEGSKA (reference sequence). There are 12 residues in the CDR3. V trimming: 3 bases; J trimming: 8 bases; junction bases outside the gene matches: 4. CDR3 bases: TGCAGTGCTAGGGGACAGGGATACGGCTACACCTTC. It is translated as CSARGQGYGYTF.

This chain connects TRBV20-1 to TRBJ2-1; 8 bases fit TRBD2. Looked up from germline, CDR1 is DFQATT and CDR2 is SNEGSKA (reference sequence). The CDR3 totals 15 residues. Trimming removed 3 bases from V and 0 bases from J; junction bases left unmatched: 4. CDR3: CSASRAGASYNEQFF. CDR3 DNA: TGCAGTGCTAGTCGAGCGGGGGCCTCCTACAATGAGCAGTTCTTC.

This clonotype appeared a few times. The chain couples TRBV2 to TRBJ2-7; D possibly uses TRBD1 or TRBD2 (5 bases each). This CDR3 region has 14 residues. The V end lost 9 bases, the J end lost 1 base, and 16 bases lay between the germline ends. The germline gives CDR1 SNHLY, CDR2 FYNNEI. CDR3 in DNA: TGTGCCAGTAGGGGTAGGACTGCTTCCTACGAGCAGTACTTC. It codes for CASRGRTASYEQYF.

CDR3 in DNA: TGCAGTGCTCCGAGGAGGAGCAATGAGCAGTTCTTC. Translating it yields CSAPRRSNEQFF. This chain links TRBV20-1 with TRBJ2-1; TRBD2 is a possible D gene (5 bases). CDR3 size: 12 residues. Per germline, CDR1 DFQATT and CDR2 SNEGSKA (reference sequence). With 5 bases removed from V and 6 bases from J, the gap between germline ends came to 11 bases.

The chain recombines TRBV28 with TRBJ2-5, with 13 positions matching TRBD2. CDR3 length: 16 residues. With 2 bases clipped from V and 4 bases from J, the junction kept 4 bases outside the gene matches. CDR1 is MDHEN and CDR2 is SYDVKM in the germline V gene. CDR3 DNA sequence: TGTGCCAGCAGTTTAGGGGGACTAGCGGGGTTAGAGACCCAGTACTTC. It translates to CASSLGGLAGLETQYF.

This clonotype was seen a few times. J is TRBJ2-3 and V is TRBV24-1; D is ambiguous. The CDR3 runs 15 residues. V was trimmed by 4 bases and J by 0 bases, leaving 10 bases between them. Germline CDR1 and CDR2: KGHDR and SFDVKD. CDR3 protein: CATSDHLSSTDTQYF. The CDR3 DNA sequence: TGTGCCACCAGTGACCATTTGTCTAGCACAGATACGCAGTATTTT.

This clonotype has a count of ten or more. This chain joins TRBV7-2 and TRBJ2-5; D is unresolved. Trimming removed 1 base from V and 7 bases from J, with 10 bases in between. Germline V gene data show CDR1 as SGHTA and CDR2 as FQGNSA. CDR3 length equals 13 residues. CDR3 in DNA: TGTGCCAGCAGCTTAGAGGCAGAAGGGACCCAGTACTTC. Protein product: CASSLEAEGTQYF.

The rearrangement links TRBV18 to TRBJ2-1, with 7 positions matching TRBD1. V was pared by 4 bases and J by 5 bases, with 5 bases of the junction left unmatched. The CDR3 is 14 amino acids. CDR1 and CDR2 (germline): KGHSH, LQKENI. CDR3 nucleotide sequence: TGTGCCAGCTCACGACAGGGTGCGAACAATGAGCAGTTCTTC. Translated: CASSRQGANNEQFF. Full variable domain (remainder filled in from reference TRBV18 and TRBJ2-1): NAGVMQNPRHLVRRRGQEARLRCSPMKGHSHVYWYRQLPEEGLKFMVYLQKENIIDESGMPKERFSAEFPKEGPSILRIQQVVRGDSAAYFCASSRQGANNEQFFGPGTRLTVL.

This clonotype has at least ten counts. The chain combines TRBV5-1 with TRBJ2-2; D gene unclear. The germline V and J ends were trimmed by 1 base and 7 bases, with 8 bases remaining between them. From germline, CDR1 is SGHRS and CDR2 YFSETQ. The CDR3 covers 13 residues. The CDR3 spells CASSLRTGGELFF. The CDR3 bases are TGCGCCAGCAGCTTGCGAACTGGCGGGGAGCTGTTTTTT.

The V gene is TRBV29-1, the J gene TRBJ2-4; 7 nucleotides match TRBD1. The CDR3 has 14 residues. Germline values: CDR1 SQVTM, CDR2 ANQGSEA. J lost 8 bases, V lost 6 bases, and 13 bases had no gene match. The CDR3 DNA sequence: TGCAGCGTCGGACAGGTGGGGTTATCGGACATTCAGTACTTC. Protein: CSVGQVGLSDIQYF.

The table lists this clonotype with a few counts. The J gene is TRBJ2-1, the V gene TRBV7-7; the match to TRBD2 covers 9 bases. CDR3 length equals 17 residues. V shed 1 base and J 2 bases; nucleotides not matched to a gene: 6. Germline CDR1 and CDR2: SSHAT and FNYEAQ (reference sequence). CDR3 amino acids: CASSLEGGGATYNEQFF. Written as DNA, the CDR3 is TGTGCCAGCAGCTTAGAGGGCGGGGGGGCCACCTACAATGAGCAGTTCTTC.

This clonotype occurred many times. The gene calls are TRBV5-4 and TRBJ2-7, with 8 bases lining up with TRBD1. The CDR3 loop spans 15 amino acids. V lost 4 bases and J lost 2; bases outside the gene matches: 8. Per the germline V gene, CDR1 is SGHNT and CDR2 is YYREEE (reference sequence). The CDR3 reads CASSLDRVKPYEQYF. The DNA of the CDR3 is TGTGCCAGCAGCCTGGACAGGGTGAAACCCTACGAGCAGTACTTC. The full variable domain, its missing parts supplied by reference TRBV5-4 and TRBJ2-7, is ETGVTQSPTHLIKTRGQQVTLRCSSQSGHNTVSWYQQALGQGPQFIFQYYREEENGRGNFPPRFSGLQFPNYSSELNVNALELDDSALYLCASSLDRVKPYEQYFGPGTRLTVT.

This clonotype was seen a few times. The chain is built from TRBV7-2 and TRBJ2-2; D tentatively fits TRBD1 or TRBD2 (5 bases each). Germline values: CDR1 SGHTA, CDR2 FQGNSA. V dropped 10 bases and J dropped 1 base, with 19 bases sitting between them. This CDR3 is 16 amino acids long. CDR3 in amino acids: CATQRQPGLNTGELFF. As DNA, the CDR3 is TGTGCCACCCAAAGACAGCCGGGGCTGAACACCGGGGAGCTGTTTTTT.